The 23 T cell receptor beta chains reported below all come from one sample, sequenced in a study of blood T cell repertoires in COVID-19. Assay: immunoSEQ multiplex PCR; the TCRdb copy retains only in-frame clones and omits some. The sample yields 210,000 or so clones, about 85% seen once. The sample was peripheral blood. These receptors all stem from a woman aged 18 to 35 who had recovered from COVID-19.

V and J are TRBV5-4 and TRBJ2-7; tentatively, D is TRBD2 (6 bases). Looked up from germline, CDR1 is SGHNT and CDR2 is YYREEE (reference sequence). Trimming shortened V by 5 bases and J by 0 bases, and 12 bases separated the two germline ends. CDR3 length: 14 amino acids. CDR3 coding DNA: TGTGCCAGCAGTCGATCTAGCGACTCCTACGAGCAGTACTTC. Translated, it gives CASSRSSDSYEQYF.

Written as DNA, the CDR3 is TGTGCCAGCAGTCCCCGGACTAGCGGGACTCAAGAGACCCAGTACTTC. It yields the protein CASSPRTSGTQETQYF. This chain joins TRBV25-1 and TRBJ2-5, with 12 bases identical to TRBD2. CDR3 size: 16 residues. V lost 5 bases and J lost 2; bases outside the gene matches: 6. Germline values: CDR1 MGHDK, CDR2 SYGVNS. The variable domain in full, completed from reference TRBV25-1 and TRBJ2-5, reads EADIYQTPRYLVIGTGKKITLECSQTMGHDKMYWYQQDPGMELHLIHYSYGVNSTEKGDLSSESTVSRIRTEHFPLTLESARPSHTSQYLCASSPRTSGTQETQYFGPGTRLLVL.

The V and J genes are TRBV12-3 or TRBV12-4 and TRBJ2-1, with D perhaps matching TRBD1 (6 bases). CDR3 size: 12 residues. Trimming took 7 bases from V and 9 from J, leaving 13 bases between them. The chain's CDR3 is CASTTIRGEQFF. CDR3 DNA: TGTGCCAGCACCACCATCAGGGGTGAGCAGTTCTTC.

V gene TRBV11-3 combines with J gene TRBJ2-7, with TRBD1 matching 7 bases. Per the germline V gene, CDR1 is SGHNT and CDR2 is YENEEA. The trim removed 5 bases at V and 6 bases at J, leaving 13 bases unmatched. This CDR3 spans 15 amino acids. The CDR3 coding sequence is TGTGCCAGCAGCCCCAGAACCGGGACAGCAGCCGAGCAGTACTTC. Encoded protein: CASSPRTGTAAEQYF. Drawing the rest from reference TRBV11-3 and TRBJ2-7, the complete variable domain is EAGVVQSPRYKIIEKKQPVAFWCNPISGHNTLYWYLQNLGQGPELLIRYENEEAVDDSQLPKDRFSAERLKGVDSTLKIQPAELGDSAVYLCASSPRTGTAAEQYFGPGTRLTVT.

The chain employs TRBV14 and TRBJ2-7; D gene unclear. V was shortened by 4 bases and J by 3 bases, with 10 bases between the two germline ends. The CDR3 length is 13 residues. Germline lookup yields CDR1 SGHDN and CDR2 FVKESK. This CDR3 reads CASSPTYHYEQYF. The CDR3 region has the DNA TGTGCCAGCAGCCCGACATATCACTACGAGCAGTACTTC.

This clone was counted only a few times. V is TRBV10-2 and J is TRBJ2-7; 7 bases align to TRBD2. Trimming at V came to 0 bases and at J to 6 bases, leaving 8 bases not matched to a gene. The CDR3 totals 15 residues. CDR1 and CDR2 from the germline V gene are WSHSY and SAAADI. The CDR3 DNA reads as TGCGCCAGCAGTGAGTCGGAGGGAGGGCCAAGCGAGCAGTACTTC. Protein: CASSESEGGPSEQYF.

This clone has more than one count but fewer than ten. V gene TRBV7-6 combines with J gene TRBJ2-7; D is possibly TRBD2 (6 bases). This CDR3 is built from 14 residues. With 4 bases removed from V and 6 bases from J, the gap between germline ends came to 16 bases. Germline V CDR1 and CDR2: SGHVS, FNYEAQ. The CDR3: CASSWGDRNSEQYF. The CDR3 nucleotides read TGTGCCAGCAGCTGGGGGGACCGAAACTCCGAGCAGTACTTC.

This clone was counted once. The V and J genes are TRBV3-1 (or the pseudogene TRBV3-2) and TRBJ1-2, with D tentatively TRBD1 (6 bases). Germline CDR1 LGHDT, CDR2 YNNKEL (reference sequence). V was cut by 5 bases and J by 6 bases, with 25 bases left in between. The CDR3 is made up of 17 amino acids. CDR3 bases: TGTGCCAGCAGCTATAAAGGGGGTTGGACCGGGGTCGATGGCTACACCTTC. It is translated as CASSYKGGWTGVDGYTF.

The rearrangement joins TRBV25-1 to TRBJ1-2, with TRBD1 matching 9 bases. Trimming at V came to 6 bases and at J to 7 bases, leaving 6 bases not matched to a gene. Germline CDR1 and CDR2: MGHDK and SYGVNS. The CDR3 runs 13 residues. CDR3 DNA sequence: TGTGCCAGCAGGCTCACAGGGGGCGGTGGCTACACCTTC. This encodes CASRLTGGGGYTF.

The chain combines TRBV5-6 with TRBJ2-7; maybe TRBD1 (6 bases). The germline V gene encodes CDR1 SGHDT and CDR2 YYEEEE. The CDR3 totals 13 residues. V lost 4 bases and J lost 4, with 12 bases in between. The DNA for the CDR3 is TGTGCCAGCAGCCCCCAGGGGCGATACGAGCAGTACTTC. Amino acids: CASSPQGRYEQYF.

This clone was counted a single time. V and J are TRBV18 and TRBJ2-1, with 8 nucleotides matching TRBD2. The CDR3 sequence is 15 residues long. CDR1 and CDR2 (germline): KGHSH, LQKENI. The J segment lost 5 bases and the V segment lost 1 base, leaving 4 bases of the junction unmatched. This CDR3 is CASSPLAGGHNEQFF. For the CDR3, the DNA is TGTGCCAGCTCACCACTCGCGGGAGGCCACAATGAGCAGTTCTTC.

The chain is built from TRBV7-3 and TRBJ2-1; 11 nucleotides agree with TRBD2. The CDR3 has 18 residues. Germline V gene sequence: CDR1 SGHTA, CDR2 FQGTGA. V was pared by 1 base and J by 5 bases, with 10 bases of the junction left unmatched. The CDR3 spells CASSLIKLAGAFHNEQFF. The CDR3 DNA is TGTGCCAGCAGCTTAATAAAACTAGCGGGAGCATTCCACAATGAGCAGTTCTTC.

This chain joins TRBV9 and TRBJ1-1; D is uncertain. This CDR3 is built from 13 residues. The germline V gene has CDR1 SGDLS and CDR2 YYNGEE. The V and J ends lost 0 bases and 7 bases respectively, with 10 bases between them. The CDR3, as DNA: TGTGCCAGCAGCGTAGACGGGAGATATGAAGCTTTCTTT. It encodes CASSVDGRYEAFF.

CDR3 sequence reads: CASSPTREEQFF. In DNA form, the CDR3 reads TGTGCCAGCTCCCCAACCCGGGAAGAGCAGTTCTTC. The rearrangement uses TRBV18 and TRBJ2-1; a possible D gene is TRBD2 (5 bases). The V gene's germline CDR1 is KGHSH and CDR2 LQKENI. This CDR3 spans 12 amino acids. Trimming removed 6 bases from V and 10 bases from J, with 13 bases in between.

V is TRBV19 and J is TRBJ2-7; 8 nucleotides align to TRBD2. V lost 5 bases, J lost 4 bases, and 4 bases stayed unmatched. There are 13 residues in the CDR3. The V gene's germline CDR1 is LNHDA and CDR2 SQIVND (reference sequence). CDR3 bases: TGTGCCAGTAGTCAGCGGGAGTTGTACGAGCAGTACTTC. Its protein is CASSQRELYEQYF.

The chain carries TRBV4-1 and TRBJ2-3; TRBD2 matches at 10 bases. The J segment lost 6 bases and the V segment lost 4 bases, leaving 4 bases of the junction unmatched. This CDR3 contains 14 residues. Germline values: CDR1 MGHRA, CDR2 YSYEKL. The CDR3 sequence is CASSRGLAPDTQYF. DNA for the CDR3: TGCGCCAGCAGCCGGGGACTAGCGCCTGATACGCAGTATTTT.

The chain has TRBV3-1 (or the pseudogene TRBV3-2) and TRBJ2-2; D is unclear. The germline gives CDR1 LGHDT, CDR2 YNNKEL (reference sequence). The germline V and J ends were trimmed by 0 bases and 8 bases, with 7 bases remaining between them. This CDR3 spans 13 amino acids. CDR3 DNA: TGTGCCAGCAGCCAAGATCTGAGAGGGGAGCTGTTTTTT. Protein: CASSQDLRGELFF.

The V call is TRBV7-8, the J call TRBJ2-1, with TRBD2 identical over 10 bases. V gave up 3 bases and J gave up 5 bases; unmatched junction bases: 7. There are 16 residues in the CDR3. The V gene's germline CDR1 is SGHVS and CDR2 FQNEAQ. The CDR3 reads CASSFSTSGADNEQFF. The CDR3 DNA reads TGTGCCAGCAGCTTTAGTACTAGCGGGGCAGACAATGAGCAGTTCTTC. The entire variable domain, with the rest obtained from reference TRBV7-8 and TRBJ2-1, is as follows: GAGVSQSPRYKVAKRGQDVALRCDPISGHVSLFWYQQALGQGPEFLTYFQNEAQLDKSGLPSDRFFAERPEGSVSTLKIQRTQQEDSAVYLCASSFSTSGADNEQFFGPGTRLTVL.

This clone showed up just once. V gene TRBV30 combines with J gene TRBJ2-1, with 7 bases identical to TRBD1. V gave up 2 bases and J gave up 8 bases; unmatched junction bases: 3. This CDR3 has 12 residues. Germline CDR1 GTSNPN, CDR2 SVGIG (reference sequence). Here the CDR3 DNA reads TGTGCCTGGAGTAAGGGGGCGGATGAGCAGTTCTTC. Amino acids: CAWSKGADEQFF.

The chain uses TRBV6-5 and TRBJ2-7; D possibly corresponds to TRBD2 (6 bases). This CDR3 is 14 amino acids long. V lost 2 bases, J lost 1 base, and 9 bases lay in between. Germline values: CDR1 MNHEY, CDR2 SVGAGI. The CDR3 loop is CASSYEEGSYEQYF. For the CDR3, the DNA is TGTGCCAGCAGTTACGAGGAGGGTTCCTACGAGCAGTACTTC.

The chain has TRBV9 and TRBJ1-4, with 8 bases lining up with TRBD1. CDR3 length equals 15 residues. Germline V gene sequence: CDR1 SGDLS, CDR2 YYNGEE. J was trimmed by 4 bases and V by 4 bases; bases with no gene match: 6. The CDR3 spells CASSRGTGGNEKLFF. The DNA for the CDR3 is TGTGCCAGCAGCCGAGGTACAGGGGGTAATGAAAAACTGTTTTTT.

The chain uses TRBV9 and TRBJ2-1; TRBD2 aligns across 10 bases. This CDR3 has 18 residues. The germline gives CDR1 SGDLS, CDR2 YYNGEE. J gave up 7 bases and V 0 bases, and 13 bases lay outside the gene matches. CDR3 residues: CASSVGISGRRVRNEQFF. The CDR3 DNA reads TGTGCCAGCAGCGTAGGTATTAGCGGGAGGCGGGTGCGGAATGAGCAGTTCTTC.

The CDR3: CASSKVRAGGPTYNEQFF. The CDR3 DNA is TGTGCCAGCAGCAAAGTTCGAGCGGGAGGGCCGACCTACAATGAGCAGTTCTTC. The chain has TRBV21-1 and TRBJ2-1; no check of the table's D call, TRBD2, against the DNA was made. TRBV21-1 is shown as a pseudogene. This CDR3 region has 18 residues.